The T cell receptor beta chain described here comes from a study of T cell responses to AZD1222 COVID-19 vaccine. About this clone itself: Its antigen is unknown.

Regarding the study as a whole: Repertoire sampling occurred only after the peak T cell response. Females made up more of the donors, who were largely white British, and clonal diversity may have come out too low.

Trimming left V 0 bases short and J 7 bases short, with 25 bases between. The CDR3 length is 19 residues. Germline-derived CDR1 and CDR2 are SGHRS and YFSETQ. Assay: immunoSEQ multiplex PCR; the TCRdb copy retains only in-frame clones and omits some. The table lists about 180,000 clones, about 90% of them singletons. The sequence came from an adult who received the MenACWY meningococcal vaccine as a control. The sample here was peripheral blood, taken 28 days after the second dose of the MenACWY control vaccine. V usage is TRBV5-1 and J usage is TRBJ1-4; D is unresolved. CDR3 in amino acids: CASSLARQEVSWYSEKLFF. The CDR3 nucleotides are TGCGCCAGCAGCTTGGCCCGGCAGGAGGTTTCATGGTACAGTGAAAAACTGTTTTTT.